These T cell receptor beta chains were read from a single sample in a study of T-cell reconstitution after alpha-beta-depleted transplantation in children. In TCRdb, the PCR reads were re-called with MiXCR into one record per CDR3 protein. The sample has about 980,000 distinct CDR3 sequences; around 30% are singletons. The material was PBMCs, mostly from graft donor cells, obtained 360 days after TCRalphabeta/CD19-depleted stem cell transplant. These receptors came from a boy less than two years old who had a stem cell transplant for SCID, so the T cells may come from the graft donor. The CDR3 runs from the conserved cysteine through the conserved F or W. A D gene is named only where the DNA matches it firmly. Clone size is stated in some rows and not others, as once, few, many or a class when expanded.

J gene,CDR3 length,clone size,V gene,D gene,CDR3 DNA,CDR3 protein
TRBJ2-7,12,few,TRBV12-3/TRBV12-4,-,TGTGCCAGCAGTTTCCTTATGACCGGGATCTCCTTC,CASSFLMTGISF
TRBJ1-1,15,few,TRBV28,-,TGTGCCAGCACCCCCGAGGGTCTCGGGGACACTGAAGCTTTCTTT,CASTPEGLGDTEAFF
TRBJ2-5,16,-,TRBV6-1,TRBD1,TGTGCCAGCAGACCTAGACAGGGGCGGAGGCAAGAGACCCAGTACTTC,CASRPRQGRRQETQYF
TRBJ2-3,15,-,TRBV20-1,-,TGCAGTGCCCTCTGGGGGGGGCACCAAGCGAATACGCAGTATTTT,CSALWGGHQANTQYF
TRBJ1-1,14,-,TRBV5-5,-,TGTGCCAGCAGCTTGGCCCAAGAACAGACTGAAGCTTTCTTT,CASSLAQEQTEAFF
TRBJ2-6,14,many,TRBV5-5,-,TGTGCCAGCGGGGACTTGTCTGGGGCCAACGTCCTGACTTTC,CASGDLSGANVLTF
TRBJ2-7,15,few,TRBV7-3,TRBD2,TGTGCCAGCAGCCTCCTCCAACTAGCGGTGGTAGAGCAGTACTTC,CASSLLQLAVVEQYF
TRBJ1-1,16,few,TRBV7-9,-,TGTGCCAGCAGCCCCCCCACCGCCAGCACGAACACTGAAGCTTTCTTT,CASSPPTASTNTEAFF
TRBJ2-7,13,few,TRBV7-8,-,TGTGCCAGCAGCCAATCGGTCTCCTACGAGCAGTACTTC,CASSQSVSYEQYF
TRBJ2-3,15,-,TRBV20-1,TRBD1,TGCAGTGCTAGAGATGTTGGGACAGCCACAGATACGCAGTATTTT,CSARDVGTATDTQYF
TRBJ2-7,15,-,TRBV10-3,TRBD2,TGTGCCATCCAATCCTCGGGGGGGGTCCGCTACGAGCAGTACTTC,CAIQSSGGVRYEQYF
TRBJ2-3,15,-,TRBV18,TRBD2,TGTGCCAGCTCACTCCAGCGGGGGGCCCGATATACGCAGTATTTT,CASSLQRGARYTQYF
TRBJ1-1,14,-,TRBV5-6,-,TGTGCCAGCAGCTTCCCCGGGGAGAGCACTGAAGCTTTCTTT,CASSFPGESTEAFF
TRBJ2-7,15,few,TRBV7-8,TRBD2,TGTGCCAGCAGCCGGACCGGGACTACCCAAAAGGAGCAGTACTTC,CASSRTGTTQKEQYF
TRBJ1-5,12,-,TRBV20-1,-,TGCAGTGTTAGGTCAGGGAATCAGCCCCAGCATTTT,CSVRSGNQPQHF
TRBJ1-2,17,-,TRBV9,-,TGTGCCAGCAGCGTAGACGGACGGCTTAACCTTAACTATGGCTACACCTTC,CASSVDGRLNLNYGYTF
TRBJ1-2,15,-,TRBV10-3,TRBD1,TGTGCCATCAGACTGCCCGGGACAGGGAACTATGGCTACACCTTC,CAIRLPGTGNYGYTF
TRBJ2-1,15,-,TRBV5-8,-,TGTGCCAGCAGCCGGCCGGAGGGGGGCTACAATGAGCAGTTCTTC,CASSRPEGGYNEQFF
TRBJ2-7,17,-,TRBV12-3/TRBV12-4,-,TGTGCCAGCAGTCCCCCGCTTGGTAGGACGGATTCCTACGAGCAGTACTTC,CASSPPLGRTDSYEQYF
TRBJ2-1,12,few,TRBV5-1,-,TGCGCCAGCAGCTTGGCCGGGCAGGAGCAGTTCTTC,CASSLAGQEQFF
TRBJ2-1,14,-,TRBV5-1,-,TGCGCCAGCAGCAAGGGACGGAACTACAATGAGCAGTTCTTC,CASSKGRNYNEQFF
TRBJ2-3,16,-,TRBV20-1,-,TGCAGTGCTAGTCGCCAGGGCCCAACGGGCACAGATACGCAGTATTTT,CSASRQGPTGTDTQYF
TRBJ2-7,13,few,TRBV25-1,-,TGTGCCAGCAGTGAATATATGGGTTACGAGCAGTACTTC,CASSEYMGYEQYF
TRBJ2-1,12,few,TRBV12-3/TRBV12-4,-,TGTGCCAGCAGTTCCTCTCATAATGAGCAGTTCTTC,CASSSSHNEQFF
TRBJ1-1,10,many,TRBV20-1,-,TGCAGTGCTAGTCTTGTCGAAGCTTTCTTT,CSASLVEAFF
TRBJ1-6,16,few,TRBV28,TRBD1,TGTGCAACCCAGGGGGGGAGGGGGAATCTTTATTCACCCCTCCACTTT,CATQGGRGNLYSPLHF
TRBJ2-2,17,-,TRBV19,-,TGTGCCAGCAGTAAAAGGCCCATAGCTTTGGGGACCGGGGAGCTGTTTTTT,CASSKRPIALGTGELFF
TRBJ2-3,13,-,TRBV2,-,TGTGCCAGCAGTGGGACAGAACAAGATACGCAGTATTTT,CASSGTEQDTQYF
TRBJ1-6,16,-,TRBV20-1,-,TGCAGTGCTAGAGGGTTGGAGAGCTCCTATAATTCACCCCTCCACTTT,CSARGLESSYNSPLHF
TRBJ1-2,16,few,TRBV28,TRBD1,TGTGCCAGCAGTAAATCAGGGGGGAGGACGGACTATGGCTACACCTTC,CASSKSGGRTDYGYTF
TRBJ1-2,15,-,TRBV7-9,-,TGTGCCAGCAGCTTAGGGCCAGGGAGGAACTATGGCTACACCTTC,CASSLGPGRNYGYTF
TRBJ1-1,16,-,TRBV7-9,-,TGTGCCAGCAGCTTAGGTTTTCGGCGGCTGAACACTGAAGCTTTCTTT,CASSLGFRRLNTEAFF
TRBJ1-5,16,-,TRBV6-2/TRBV6-3,TRBD1,TGTGCCAGCAGTTACCTACCGGGACAGGGATACCAGCCCCAGCATTTT,CASSYLPGQGYQPQHF
TRBJ1-1,17,few,TRBV15,-,TGTGCCACCAGCAGAGCGAGGCAGGGCCTCGGGGACACTGAAGCTTTCTTT,CATSRARQGLGDTEAFF
TRBJ2-5,15,few,TRBV12-3/TRBV12-4,TRBD1,TGTGCCAGCAGTTTGGTAGGACAGGGGTTGGAGACCCAGTACTTC,CASSLVGQGLETQYF
TRBJ2-3,14,few,TRBV10-3,-,TGTGCCATCGGCGCACAGCTCAGCACAGATACGCAGTATTTT,CAIGAQLSTDTQYF
TRBJ1-1,12,-,TRBV20-1,-,TGCAGTGCGTATCCAGGGGAAGGTGAAGCTTTCTTT,CSAYPGEGEAFF
TRBJ1-1,12,few,TRBV30,TRBD1,TGTGCCTGGGACAGGGTCGACTCTGAAGCTTTCTTT,CAWDRVDSEAFF
TRBJ2-7,17,-,TRBV4-3,TRBD1,TGCGCCAGCAGCCAAGTCCCCGGGACAGGGGGGTTGTACGAGCAGTACTTC,CASSQVPGTGGLYEQYF
TRBJ1-2,15,few,TRBV15,-,TGTGCCACCAGCAGAGTTGGCACCCGGCTACTTGGCTACACCTTC,CATSRVGTRLLGYTF
TRBJ2-7,16,few,TRBV27,TRBD1,TGTGCCAGCAGTTCCAGGGTCGGGACAGGGACCTACGAGCAGTACTTC,CASSSRVGTGTYEQYF
TRBJ2-2,17,few,TRBV4-2,TRBD1,TGTGCCAGCAGCCAGGCGGGACAGGGAAAGGGCACCGGGGAGCTGTTTTTT,CASSQAGQGKGTGELFF
TRBJ1-1,11,few,TRBV30,-,TGTGCCTGGAGTCCTATCTCTGAAGCTTTCTTT,CAWSPISEAFF
TRBJ1-2,16,-,TRBV5-1,TRBD1,TGCGCCAGCAGCTCCCTACAGGGGATGGATTACTATGGCTACACCTTC,CASSSLQGMDYYGYTF
TRBJ2-3,13,-,TRBV28,-,TGTGCCAGCAGTTTTAGGGGCGACGATACGCAGTATTTT,CASSFRGDDTQYF
TRBJ2-4,16,-,TRBV6-2/TRBV6-3,-,TGTGCCAGCAGTACCCGCCCACCGACAGGTCTGGACATTCAGTACTTC,CASSTRPPTGLDIQYF
TRBJ2-1,20,-,TRBV20-1,TRBD2,TGCAGTGCTAGACCAACCGGGACTAGCGGGGGGGCCCTGGCGTGGGATGAGCAGTTCTTC,CSARPTGTSGGALAWDEQFF
TRBJ2-7,14,-,TRBV20-1,TRBD2,TGCAGTGCTCCACGCCCGGGGGGAACAAACGAGCAGTACTTC,CSAPRPGGTNEQYF
TRBJ2-3,16,once,TRBV15,-,TGTGCCACCAGCAGAGATATGAGTTTGAGCACAGATACGCAGTATTTT,CATSRDMSLSTDTQYF